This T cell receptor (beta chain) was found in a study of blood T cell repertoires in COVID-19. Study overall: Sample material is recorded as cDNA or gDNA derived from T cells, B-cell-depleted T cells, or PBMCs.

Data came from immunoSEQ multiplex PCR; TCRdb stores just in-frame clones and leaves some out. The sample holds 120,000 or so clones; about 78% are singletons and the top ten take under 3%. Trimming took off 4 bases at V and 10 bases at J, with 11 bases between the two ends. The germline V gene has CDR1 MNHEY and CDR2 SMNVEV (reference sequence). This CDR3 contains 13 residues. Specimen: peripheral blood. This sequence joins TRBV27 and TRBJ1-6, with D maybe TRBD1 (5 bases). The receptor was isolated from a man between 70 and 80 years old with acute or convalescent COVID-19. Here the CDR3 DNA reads TGTGCCAGCAGTTCGGGGGTTCGATCACCCCTCCACTTT. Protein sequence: CASSSGVRSPLHF.